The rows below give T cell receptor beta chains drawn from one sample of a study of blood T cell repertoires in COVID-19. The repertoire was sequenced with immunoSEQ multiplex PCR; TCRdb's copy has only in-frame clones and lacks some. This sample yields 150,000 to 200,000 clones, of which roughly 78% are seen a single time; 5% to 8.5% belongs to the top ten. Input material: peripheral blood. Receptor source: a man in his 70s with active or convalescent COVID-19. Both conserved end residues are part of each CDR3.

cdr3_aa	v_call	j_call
CASSPLATEQFF	TRBV6-5	TRBJ2-1
CASTERGFLGEAFF	TRBV19	TRBJ1-1
CASRGQWNQPQHF	TRBV12-3/TRBV12-4	TRBJ1-5
CATSDTGQGAGGELFF	TRBV24-1	TRBJ2-2
CAISEVVLEVLHF	TRBV10-3	TRBJ1-6
CASSLPGDFRYGYTF	TRBV5-5	TRBJ1-2
CASSLGQDNSPLHF	TRBV7-9	TRBJ1-6
CASSLGAPGELFF	TRBV7-9	TRBJ2-2
CASSYGGAGEAFF	TRBV6-5	TRBJ1-1
CASSEGTSGGVTDTQYF	TRBV2	TRBJ2-3
CASSELEGLQPQHF	TRBV6-1	TRBJ1-5
CASSFGQEAPLHF	TRBV12-3/TRBV12-4	TRBJ1-6
CASSYAGQSYEQYF	TRBV6-5	TRBJ2-7
CASRSQGGGYTF	TRBV6-5	TRBJ1-2
CAWSGPQVYNYGYTF	TRBV30	TRBJ1-2
CASSLVGLNTEAFF	TRBV5-1	TRBJ1-1
CASSIRGGEPQHF	TRBV19	TRBJ1-5